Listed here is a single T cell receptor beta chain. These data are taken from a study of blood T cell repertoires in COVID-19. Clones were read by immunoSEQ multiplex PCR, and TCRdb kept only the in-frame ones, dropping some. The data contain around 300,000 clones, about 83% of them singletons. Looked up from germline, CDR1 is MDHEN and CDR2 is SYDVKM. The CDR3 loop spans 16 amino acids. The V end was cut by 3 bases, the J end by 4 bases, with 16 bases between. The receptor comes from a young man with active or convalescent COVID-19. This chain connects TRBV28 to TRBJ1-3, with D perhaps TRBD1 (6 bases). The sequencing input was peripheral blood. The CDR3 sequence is CASSFSMQGRGNTIYF. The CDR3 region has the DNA TGTGCCAGCAGTTTCTCTATGCAGGGGAGAGGAAACACCATATATTTT. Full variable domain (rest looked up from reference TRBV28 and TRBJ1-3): DVKVTQSSRYLVKRTGEKVFLECVQDMDHENMFWYRQDPGLGLRLIYFSYDVKMKEKGDIPEGYSVSREKKERFSLILESASTNQTSMYLCASSFSMQGRGNTIYFGEGSWLTVV.